The next 27 T cell receptor beta chains were all read from a single sample in a study of OX40 agonist ivuxolimab in advanced cancers. The assay was immunoSEQ multiplex PCR, and TCRdb's table has in-frame clones only and misses some. The sample records around 76,000 clones, roughly 84% being singletons. Sequences were derived from CD4+ or CD8+ T cells sorted from blood, sampled in a trial of the OX40 agonist ivuxolimab. The receptor set was obtained from an adult with an advanced solid tumor such as melanoma, head and neck, liver or kidney cancer.

The rearrangement joins TRBV11-1 to TRBJ1-1, with TRBD1 identical over 7 bases. This CDR3 is built from 15 residues. The trim removed 5 bases at V and 2 bases at J, leaving 8 bases unmatched. Germline loops: CDR1 SGHAT, CDR2 FQDESV (reference sequence). In DNA form, the CDR3 reads TGTGCCAGCAGCGTACTCACAGGGGTTAACACTGAAGCTTTCTTT. This encodes CASSVLTGVNTEAFF.

This clone turned up a few times. V and J are TRBV18 and TRBJ1-5; 7 positions agree with TRBD1. From germline, CDR1 is KGHSH and CDR2 LQKENI. This CDR3 spans 15 amino acids. The J segment lost 0 bases and the V segment lost 5 bases, leaving 4 bases of the junction unmatched. The DNA for the CDR3 is TGTGCCAGCTCAACTAACAGGGGTAGCAATCAGCCCCAGCATTTT. As protein: CASSTNRGSNQPQHF.

The J gene is TRBJ2-7, the V gene TRBV7-2; 8 bases map to TRBD1. Germline CDR1 and CDR2: SGHTA and FQGNSA. With 5 bases clipped from V and 0 bases from J, the junction kept 3 bases outside the gene matches. The CDR3 consists of 14 residues. The CDR3 protein is CASSMGTGSYEQYF. CDR3 nucleotide sequence: TGTGCCAGCAGCATGGGGACAGGCTCCTACGAGCAGTACTTC.

The chain employs TRBV25-1 and TRBJ2-7; tentative D call: TRBD1 (6 bases). The germline V and J ends were trimmed by 9 bases and 2 bases, with 17 bases remaining between them. This CDR3 has 14 residues. Germline V gene data show CDR1 as MGHDK and CDR2 as SYGVNS. CDR3 sequence reads: CARRRQGPTYEQYF. The CDR3 DNA is TGTGCCAGGCGGCGTCAGGGGCCGACCTACGAGCAGTACTTC.

This sequence joins TRBV7-8 and TRBJ1-2; D unresolved. From germline, CDR1 is SGHVS and CDR2 FQNEAQ. The CDR3 spans 14 residues. The V end lost 2 bases, the J end lost 5 bases, and 12 bases lay between the germline ends. CDR3 amino acids: CASSLSASEYGYTF. The CDR3 DNA follows: TGTGCCAGCAGCTTAAGTGCCAGCGAGTATGGCTACACCTTC.

V is TRBV10-1 and J is TRBJ1-4; no reliable D call. CDR3 length equals 14 residues. The germline V gene has CDR1 WNHNN and CDR2 SYGVQD (reference sequence). The V end was cut by 0 bases, the J end by 5 bases, with 7 bases between. The CDR3 nucleotides read TGCGCCAGCAGTGAGTCAGCATCAAATGAAAAACTGTTTTTT. It codes for CASSESASNEKLFF.

In DNA, the CDR3 is TGTGCCAGCAGCCCTTCACAGGGAGGCGAGCAGTACTTC. It codes for CASSPSQGGEQYF. The gene calls are TRBV7-3 and TRBJ2-7; D may match TRBD1 or TRBD2 (6 bases each). Germline CDR1 reads SGHTA; CDR2 reads FQGTGA. This CDR3 has 13 amino acids. With 5 bases removed from V and 6 bases from J, the gap between germline ends came to 14 bases.

The gene calls are TRBV10-3 and TRBJ2-3; unclear D gene. Germline CDR1 ENHRY, CDR2 SYGVKD. The ends were cut back, 4 bases at V and 6 bases at J, with 20 bases in the middle. The CDR3 spans 16 residues. The CDR3 coding sequence is TGTGCCATCAGTGCTCAGGTCCGCCTACAAGGGGATACGCAGTATTTT. It encodes CAISAQVRLQGDTQYF.

This chain joins TRBV5-1 and TRBJ1-6, with TRBD1 as a possible D gene (6 bases). Trimming removed 5 bases from V and 7 bases from J, with 16 bases in between. This CDR3 contains 15 residues. The V gene's germline CDR1 is SGHRS and CDR2 YFSETQ. CDR3 sequence (DNA): TGCGCCAGCAGGAGGATCGGGACAACGAATTCACCCCTCCACTTT. Translation gives CASRRIGTTNSPLHF.

The rearrangement links TRBV6-5 to TRBJ1-1; D is undetermined. Per the germline V gene, CDR1 is MNHEY and CDR2 is SVGAGI. The CDR3 consists of 13 residues. Between the trimmed V and J ends, which lost 8 bases and 0 bases, there was a span of 10 bases. In DNA form, the CDR3 reads TGTGCCAGCGGCGAAGTCATGAACACTGAAGCTTTCTTT. This codes for CASGEVMNTEAFF.

V is TRBV11-3 and J is TRBJ2-1, with D possibly being TRBD1 (5 bases). The germline V and J ends were trimmed by 0 bases and 4 bases, with 13 bases remaining between them. This CDR3 contains 16 residues. Germline CDR1 and CDR2: SGHNT and YENEEA. Here the CDR3 reads CASSLDLTATYNEQFF. The CDR3 DNA is TGTGCCAGCAGCTTAGATTTGACAGCTACATACAATGAGCAGTTCTTC.

V and J are TRBV15 and TRBJ1-1; 8 bases align to TRBD1. The CDR3 totals 15 residues. Per the germline V gene, CDR1 is LNHNV and CDR2 is YYDKDF (reference sequence). V lost 1 base and J lost 4; bases outside the gene matches: 5. The CDR3 here is CATSRAGQGITEAFF. For the CDR3, the DNA is TGTGCCACCAGCAGAGCTGGACAGGGAATCACTGAAGCTTTCTTT.

The V gene is TRBV7-3, the J gene TRBJ2-2; possibly TRBD2 for D (6 bases). The CDR3 totals 14 residues. V was cut by 4 bases and J by 5 bases, with 11 bases left in between. Germline V gene lookup returns CDR1 SGHTA and CDR2 FQGTGA. The CDR3 region has the DNA TGTGCCAGCAGCTCTATCGGGGGTACCGGGGAGCTGTTTTTT. Encoded protein: CASSSIGGTGELFF.

In DNA, the CDR3 is TGTGCCATCAGTGAATGGAGTGGCACCAGTAACACCATATATTTT. Protein: CAISEWSGTSNTIYF. The chain has TRBV10-3 and TRBJ1-3; D unclear. This CDR3 comprises 15 residues. CDR1 and CDR2 (germline): ENHRY, SYGVKD. V was shortened by 3 bases and J by 7 bases, with 16 bases between the two germline ends.

The chain joins TRBV19 to TRBJ2-5, with D perhaps being TRBD1 or TRBD2 (5 bases each). This CDR3 has 15 residues. Per the germline V gene, CDR1 is LNHDA and CDR2 is SQIVND (reference sequence). Trimming took off 4 bases at V and 2 bases at J, with 14 bases between the two ends. This chain's CDR3 is CASSNRDGQQETQYF. The CDR3 DNA reads TGTGCCAGTAGTAACCGGGACGGACAACAAGAGACCCAGTACTTC.

This chain links TRBV28 with TRBJ1-5; weak D call: TRBD1 (5 bases). The germline V and J ends were trimmed by 11 bases and 0 bases, with 14 bases remaining between them. Looked up from germline, CDR1 is MDHEN and CDR2 is SYDVKM. CDR3 length equals 14 residues. The CDR3 DNA reads as TGTGCCTCCCGGGGGTCATATAGCAATCAGCCCCAGCATTTT. Translating it yields CASRGSYSNQPQHF.

The chain couples TRBV7-2 to TRBJ2-1; perhaps TRBD1 as D (6 bases). CDR3 length equals 15 residues. The germline V gene encodes CDR1 SGHTA and CDR2 FQGNSA. Trimming took 1 base from V and 4 from J, leaving 11 bases between them. The CDR3 coding sequence is TGTGCCAGCAGCTTAGTACAGGGCCGATACAATGAGCAGTTCTTC. This translates into CASSLVQGRYNEQFF.

This clone was recorded a few times. The CDR3 loop reads CASRTGSSYNSPLHF. Here the CDR3 DNA reads TGTGCCAGCCGCACAGGGAGCTCCTATAATTCACCCCTCCACTTT. The gene calls are TRBV7-2 and TRBJ1-6, with D possibly TRBD1 on 6 matching bases. V was cut by 8 bases and J by 0 bases, with 11 bases left in between. Germline lookup yields CDR1 SGHTA and CDR2 FQGNSA. There are 15 residues in the CDR3.

The J gene is TRBJ1-1, the V gene TRBV7-2, with D perhaps matching TRBD1 (6 bases). This CDR3 contains 14 residues. The V end was cut by 2 bases, the J end by 10 bases, with 17 bases between. Per germline, CDR1 SGHTA and CDR2 FQGNSA. The CDR3 DNA follows: TGTGCCAGCAGCTTATTTGGTTACAGGGCTGTAGCTTTCTTT. Translation: CASSLFGYRAVAFF.

This clone was detected only once. V is TRBV25-1 and J is TRBJ1-1, with a tentative D call TRBD1 (6 bases). Trimming removed 6 bases at V and 10 bases at J, with 18 bases between. From germline, CDR1 is MGHDK and CDR2 SYGVNS. The length of the CDR3 is 13 residues. The CDR3 protein is CASSHTPGVAAFF. DNA for the CDR3: TGTGCCAGCAGCCACACTCCAGGGGTGGCAGCTTTCTTT.

The chain employs TRBV10-3 and TRBJ1-3, with a tentative D call TRBD1 (6 bases). The CDR3 length is 17 residues. Germline V gene sequence: CDR1 ENHRY, CDR2 SYGVKD. The ends were cut back, 9 bases at V and 0 bases at J, with 21 bases in the middle. The CDR3 nucleotides are TGTGCCATGGGGGCCGGGTCACAGGCTTTCTCTGGAAACACCATATATTTT. Protein product: CAMGAGSQAFSGNTIYF.

The chain employs TRBV7-2 and TRBJ1-3; D is unresolved. Trimming shortened V by 1 base and J by 4 bases, and 11 bases separated the two germline ends. The CDR3 loop spans 15 amino acids. Germline V gene data show CDR1 as SGHTA and CDR2 as FQGNSA. In DNA form, the CDR3 reads TGTGCCAGCAGCTTAGGTCTGTCGCTGGGAAACACCATATATTTT. Protein sequence: CASSLGLSLGNTIYF. Full variable domain (outside the CDR3, taken from reference TRBV7-2 and TRBJ1-3): GAGVSQSPSNKVTEKGKDVELRCDPISGHTALYWYRQSLGQGLEFLIYFQGNSAPDKSGLPSDRFSAERTGGSVSTLTIQRTQQEDSAVYLCASSLGLSLGNTIYFGEGSWLTVV.

In nucleotides, the CDR3 is TGTGCCAGCAGCTTAGGTAACACAGGGAGTACACCTGAGACCCAGTACTTC. Residues: CASSLGNTGSTPETQYF. The V and J genes are TRBV7-9 and TRBJ2-5; D may be TRBD1 (6 bases). The CDR3 covers 17 residues. Germline values: CDR1 SEHNR, CDR2 FQNEAQ (reference sequence). Trimming left V 1 base short and J 5 bases short, with 20 bases between.

The V gene is TRBV5-4, the J gene TRBJ2-5; no reliable D call. CDR1 is SGHNT and CDR2 is YYREEE in the germline V gene (reference sequence). The CDR3 spans 12 residues. The V and J ends lost 4 bases and 2 bases respectively, with 6 bases between them. Here the CDR3 reads CASSVHQETQYF. CDR3 DNA sequence: TGTGCCAGCAGCGTACATCAAGAGACCCAGTACTTC.

The CDR3 DNA reads as TGTGCCAGCAGCTTAGCGGTCAACAGGGGCACTGAAGCTTTCTTT. It specifies CASSLAVNRGTEAFF. This chain connects TRBV11-2 to TRBJ1-1; 7 nucleotides align to TRBD1. V lost 1 base, J lost 4 bases, and 6 bases stayed unmatched. Germline loops: CDR1 SGHAT, CDR2 FQNNGV. This CDR3 region has 15 residues. The full variable domain, its missing parts supplied by reference TRBV11-2 and TRBJ1-1, is EAGVAQSPRYKIIEKRQSVAFWCNPISGHATLYWYQQILGQGPKLLIQFQNNGVVDDSQLPKDRFSAERLKGVDSTLKIQPAKLEDSAVYLCASSLAVNRGTEAFFGQGTRLTVV.

This clone was counted a few times. V gene TRBV18 combines with J gene TRBJ1-1; D is unclear. Between the trimmed V and J ends, which lost 4 bases and 5 bases, there was a span of 14 bases. Per the germline V gene, CDR1 is KGHSH and CDR2 is LQKENI. The CDR3 has 14 amino acids. CDR3 in amino acids: CASSLQRTRTEAFF. The CDR3 nucleotides read TGTGCCAGCTCACTCCAGAGAACTCGGACTGAAGCTTTCTTT.

The chain is built from TRBV2 and TRBJ1-3, with a possible D match to TRBD1 (6 bases). Germline V gene lookup returns CDR1 SNHLY and CDR2 FYNNEI. Trimming pared 9 bases from V and 2 bases from J, leaving 14 bases between. This CDR3 comprises 14 residues. CDR3 residues: CASSQGLPGNTIYF. For the CDR3, the DNA is TGTGCCAGTTCGCAGGGGCTCCCTGGAAACACCATATATTTT.